This is a list of T cell receptor beta chains from one sample in a study of blood T cells in healthy people across ages. TCRdb passed the 5' RACE reads through MiXCR, listing each CDR3 protein once. The sample holds 650,000 to 1,000,000 distinct CDR3 sequences, 35% to 40% seen once. What was sequenced was blood. The receptors shown here come from a man younger than 35 in good health. Both conserved end residues are part of each CDR3. The D gene is left open where the match is weak. Size values are once, few and many counts, or a class for expanded clones, and some rows have none.

J gene: TRBJ2-3; D gene: .; clone size: once; V gene: TRBV27; CDR3 protein: CASSLGWGELGTDTQYF; CDR3 DNA: TGTGCCAGCAGTTTAGGATGGGGGGAGCTCGGCACAGATACGCAGTATTTT
J gene: TRBJ2-3; D gene: TRBD2; clone size: few; V gene: TRBV27; CDR3 protein: CASSSGTSGVPSTDTQYF; CDR3 DNA: TGTGCCAGCAGTAGCGGGACTAGCGGGGTACCTAGCACAGATACGCAGTATTTT
J gene: TRBJ1-6; D gene: .; clone size: many; V gene: TRBV12-3/TRBV12-4; CDR3 protein: CASSFQGLDSPLHF; CDR3 DNA: TGTGCCAGCAGTTTCCAGGGTTTGGATTCACCCCTCCACTTT
J gene: TRBJ2-1; D gene: .; clone size: many; V gene: TRBV10-3; CDR3 protein: CAITPGGTYNEQFF; CDR3 DNA: TGTGCCATCACCCCGGGGGGCACCTACAATGAGCAGTTCTTC
J gene: TRBJ2-3; D gene: .; clone size: few; V gene: TRBV12-3/TRBV12-4; CDR3 protein: CASSLEHRTDTQYF; CDR3 DNA: TGTGCCAGCAGCCTAGAACACAGAACAGATACGCAGTATTTT
J gene: TRBJ2-1; D gene: TRBD1; clone size: many; V gene: TRBV5-1; CDR3 protein: CASSSQDRGPYEQFF; CDR3 DNA: TGCGCCAGCAGCTCTCAGGACAGGGGGCCGTATGAGCAGTTCTTC
J gene: TRBJ2-3; D gene: .; clone size: .; V gene: TRBV3-1; CDR3 protein: CASSQDSPSTDTQYF; CDR3 DNA: TGTGCCAGCAGCCAAGATTCACCAAGCACAGATACGCAGTATTTT
J gene: TRBJ2-3; D gene: .; clone size: many; V gene: TRBV9; CDR3 protein: CASSVSTDTQYF; CDR3 DNA: TGTGCCAGCAGTGTTAGCACAGATACGCAGTATTTT
J gene: TRBJ2-1; D gene: .; clone size: .; V gene: TRBV20-1; CDR3 protein: CSAGRGATPYVLSSYNEQFF; CDR3 DNA: TGCAGTGCTGGACGCGGAGCGACCCCCTACGTCCTAAGCTCCTACAATGAGCAGTTCTTC
J gene: TRBJ2-3; D gene: .; clone size: few; V gene: TRBV11-1; CDR3 protein: CASSLAMGVSSRSLSTDTQYF; CDR3 DNA: TGTGCCAGCAGCTTAGCTATGGGGGTCAGTTCCAGAAGCTTGAGCACAGATACGCAGTATTTT
J gene: TRBJ1-5; D gene: .; clone size: .; V gene: TRBV20-1; CDR3 protein: CSALPGGYSNQPQHF; CDR3 DNA: TGCAGTGCCCTCCCCGGCGGATATAGCAATCAGCCCCAGCATTTT
J gene: TRBJ2-3; D gene: .; clone size: few; V gene: TRBV20-1; CDR3 protein: CSARDEAFSTDTQYF; CDR3 DNA: TGCAGTGCTAGAGATGAAGCCTTCTCCACAGATACGCAGTATTTT
J gene: TRBJ1-2; D gene: .; clone size: few; V gene: TRBV4-3; CDR3 protein: CASSQDSEGSNYGYTF; CDR3 DNA: TGCGCCAGCAGCCAAGATTCGGAGGGGAGTAACTATGGCTACACCTTC
J gene: TRBJ2-3; D gene: .; clone size: .; V gene: TRBV4-3; CDR3 protein: CASSVRGTSTDTQYF; CDR3 DNA: TGCGCCAGCAGTGTAAGGGGTACTAGCACAGATACGCAGTATTTT
J gene: TRBJ1-4; D gene: .; clone size: many; V gene: TRBV2; CDR3 protein: CASSAARDGGLFF; CDR3 DNA: TGTGCCAGCAGTGCGGCCCGGGATGGTGGACTGTTTTTT
J gene: TRBJ1-2; D gene: TRBD1; clone size: few; V gene: TRBV20-1; CDR3 protein: CSAREEGAYYGYTF; CDR3 DNA: TGCAGTGCTAGGGAGGAGGGGGCTTACTATGGCTACACCTTC
J gene: TRBJ2-1; D gene: .; clone size: .; V gene: TRBV6-5; CDR3 protein: CASSWAPSGRGFYNEQFF; CDR3 DNA: TGTGCCAGCAGTTGGGCCCCCTCAGGTAGGGGGTTCTACAATGAGCAGTTCTTC
J gene: TRBJ2-5; D gene: .; clone size: many; V gene: TRBV12-3/TRBV12-4; CDR3 protein: CASSLAGKETQYF; CDR3 DNA: TGTGCCAGCAGTTTAGCTGGGAAAGAGACCCAGTACTTC
J gene: TRBJ2-4; D gene: .; clone size: few; V gene: TRBV9; CDR3 protein: CASSETWGKNIQYF; CDR3 DNA: TGTGCCAGCAGTGAGACCTGGGGCAAAAACATTCAGTACTTC
J gene: TRBJ1-1; D gene: .; clone size: .; V gene: TRBV20-1; CDR3 protein: CSARDPGVGKTEAFF; CDR3 DNA: TGCAGTGCTAGAGATCCAGGGGTGGGAAAAACTGAAGCTTTCTTT
J gene: TRBJ2-3; D gene: TRBD1; clone size: .; V gene: TRBV10-3; CDR3 protein: CATKAARDRESDTQYF; CDR3 DNA: TGTGCCACCAAAGCGGCGCGGGACAGGGAGTCAGATACGCAGTATTTT
J gene: TRBJ2-3; D gene: .; clone size: .; V gene: TRBV7-2; CDR3 protein: CANSPGQRYTQYF; CDR3 DNA: TGTGCCAACAGCCCCGGACAGCGGTATACGCAGTATTTT